The clone carrying this T cell receptor (beta chain) was recorded at least ten times. TCRdb itself ran the 5' RACE reads through MiXCR, one entry per CDR3 protein. Of roughly 80,000 distinct CDR3 sequences in the sample, 5% to 6.5% are singletons; the top ten hold roughly 8.1%. Trimming shortened V by 3 bases and J by 5 bases, and 16 bases separated the two germline ends. CDR3 length equals 15 residues. CDR1 and CDR2 (germline): SGHVS, FQNEAQ. The data are from a study of early T cells in non-severe SARS-CoV-2 infection. Sequencing was performed on whole blood. The sequence was collected from an adult who was a healthcare worker with PCR-confirmed SARS-CoV-2 infection or an uninfected control (not recorded which). This chain connects TRBV7-8 to TRBJ1-2; D possibly corresponds to TRBD1 (5 bases). CDR3 DNA sequence: TGTGCCAGCAGCTTCTCAACGGGGACTTCTTATGGCTACACCTTC. Protein sequence: CASSFSTGTSYGYTF.